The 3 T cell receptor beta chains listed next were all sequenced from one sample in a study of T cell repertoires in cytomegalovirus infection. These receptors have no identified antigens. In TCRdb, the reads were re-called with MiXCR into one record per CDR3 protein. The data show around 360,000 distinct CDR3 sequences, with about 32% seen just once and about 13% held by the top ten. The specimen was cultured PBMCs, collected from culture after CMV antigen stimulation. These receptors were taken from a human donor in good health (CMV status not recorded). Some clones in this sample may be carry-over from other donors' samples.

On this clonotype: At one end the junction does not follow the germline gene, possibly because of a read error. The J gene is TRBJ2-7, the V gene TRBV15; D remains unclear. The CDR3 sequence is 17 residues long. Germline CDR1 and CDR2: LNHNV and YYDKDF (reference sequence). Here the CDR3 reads CATSRDGAEHTSYEQYF. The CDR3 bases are TGTGCCACCAGCAGAGATGGTGCGGAACACACTTCCTACGAGCAGTATTTC.

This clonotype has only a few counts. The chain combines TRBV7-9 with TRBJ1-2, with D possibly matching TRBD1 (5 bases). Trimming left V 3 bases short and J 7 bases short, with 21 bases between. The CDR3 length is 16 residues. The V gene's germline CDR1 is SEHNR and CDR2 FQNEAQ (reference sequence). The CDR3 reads CASSFISTGLGGGYTF. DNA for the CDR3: TGTGCCAGCAGCTTTATTTCTACGGGGCTTGGGGGTGGCTACACCTTC.

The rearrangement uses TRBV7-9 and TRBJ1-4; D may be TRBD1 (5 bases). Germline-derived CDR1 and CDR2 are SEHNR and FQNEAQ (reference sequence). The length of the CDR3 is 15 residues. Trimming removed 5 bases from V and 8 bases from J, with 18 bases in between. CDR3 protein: CASSPSGVHREKLFF. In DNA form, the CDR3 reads TGTGCCAGCAGCCCCTCCGGGGTCCACAGGGAAAAACTGTTTTTT.